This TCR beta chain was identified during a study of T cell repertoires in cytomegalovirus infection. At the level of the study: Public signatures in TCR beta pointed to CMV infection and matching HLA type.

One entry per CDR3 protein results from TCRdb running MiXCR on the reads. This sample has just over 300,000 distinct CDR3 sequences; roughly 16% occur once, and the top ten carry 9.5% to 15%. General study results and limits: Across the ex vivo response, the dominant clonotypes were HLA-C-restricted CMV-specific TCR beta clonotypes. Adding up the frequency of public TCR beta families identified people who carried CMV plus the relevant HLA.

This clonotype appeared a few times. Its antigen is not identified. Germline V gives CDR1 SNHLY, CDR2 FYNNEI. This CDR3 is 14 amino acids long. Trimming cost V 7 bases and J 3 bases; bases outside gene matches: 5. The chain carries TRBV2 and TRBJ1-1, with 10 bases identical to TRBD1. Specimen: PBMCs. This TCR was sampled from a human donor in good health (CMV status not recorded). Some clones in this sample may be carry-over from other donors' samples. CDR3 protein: CASNGGQGDTEAFF. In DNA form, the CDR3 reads TGTGCCAGCAACGGCGGACAGGGGGACACTGAAGCTTTCTTT.